This T cell receptor (beta chain) appears in the sequencing data of a study of cytomegalovirus exposure and HLA in healthy donors. The PCR used 60 Vbeta and 13 Jbeta primers. In the original processing: Approximately 11 million of the about 80 million unique TCR beta chains counted in a later analysis were shared. Sequencing was performed with immunoSEQ multiplex PCR; in TCRdb, only in-frame clones are kept and a portion is missing. D and trimming were read from the DNA, whereas the V and J calls and clone size are those reported in that table. The sample lists 150,000 to 200,000 clones, about 59% occurring once. Sequencing was done on a sample of PBMCs. The sequence was collected from a middle-aged man in good health and CMV-seronegative.

The CDR3 here is CASSLGGGQFF. CDR3 DNA sequence: TGTGCCAGCAGCCTCGGGGGGGGACAGTTCTTC. V usage is TRBV14 and J usage is TRBJ2-1; 8 nucleotides line up with TRBD2. J gave up 13 bases and V 4 bases, and 3 bases lay outside the gene matches. The CDR3 consists of 11 residues. Germline CDR1 and CDR2: SGHDN and FVKESK.